This entry lists 12 T cell receptor beta chains sequenced from one sample in a study of technical replicates of blood from a handful of donors. Sequencing used immunoSEQ multiplex PCR; TCRdb keeps in-frame clones, though not all of them. The sample holds 65,000 to 85,000 clones, just over 90% seen once. The sample comprised T cells isolated from PBMCs. These receptors came from a human donor in good health.

This chain links TRBV2 with TRBJ2-5; 9 positions match TRBD1. The CDR3 has 13 amino acids. Germline CDR1 and CDR2: SNHLY and FYNNEI. Trimming at V came to 6 bases and at J to 5 bases, leaving 4 bases not matched to a gene. The CDR3 nucleotides read TGTGCCAGCAGAGAAACAGGGGGCGAGACCCAGTACTTC. This encodes CASRETGGETQYF.

The genes are TRBV28 and TRBJ2-3; 8 bases are a match to TRBD1. Looked up from germline, CDR1 is MDHEN and CDR2 is SYDVKM. This CDR3 spans 14 amino acids. The V and J ends lost 8 bases and 7 bases, in that order; junction bases with no gene match: 11. This CDR3 is CASRSSDRGNTQYF. The CDR3 DNA follows: TGTGCCAGCCGCTCCTCTGACAGGGGCAATACGCAGTATTTT. The complete variable domain, with remaining parts taken from reference TRBV28 and TRBJ2-3, reads DVKVTQSSRYLVKRTGEKVFLECVQDMDHENMFWYRQDPGLGLRLIYFSYDVKMKEKGDIPEGYSVSREKKERFSLILESASTNQTSMYLCASRSSDRGNTQYFGPGTRLTVL.

This clone was detected only once. The genes are TRBV12-5 and TRBJ1-1; D not resolved. The CDR3 sequence is 17 residues long. From germline, CDR1 is LGHNT and CDR2 FRNRAP. The V gene lost 0 bases and the J gene lost 7 bases, with 21 bases spanning the gap. CDR3 DNA: TGTGCTAGTGGTTTGGTACTGACGGGGAGGCGAGTCGGTGAAGCTTTCTTT. Amino acid sequence: CASGLVLTGRRVGEAFF.

The gene calls are TRBV2 and TRBJ2-2; D is undetermined. CDR3 size: 12 residues. The ends were cut back, 8 bases at V and 3 bases at J, with 7 bases in the middle. The germline CDR1 and CDR2 sequences are SNHLY and FYNNEI. In DNA form, the CDR3 reads TGTGCCAGCTGTACATACACCGGGGAGCTGTTTTTT. It codes for CASCTYTGELFF.

This clone occurred a few times. The gene calls are TRBV6-5 and TRBJ1-1; D gene ambiguous. V was shortened by 10 bases and J by 5 bases, with 23 bases between the two germline ends. The CDR3 consists of 15 residues. CDR1 is MNHEY and CDR2 is SVGAGI in the germline V gene. The CDR3: CATSYELGPGTEAFF. CDR3 sequence (DNA): TGTGCCACCTCCTACGAGTTGGGCCCGGGGACTGAAGCTTTCTTT.

This chain uses TRBV7-3 with TRBJ1-1; D remains unclear. Germline CDR1 is SGHTA and CDR2 is FQGTGA. The germline V and J ends were trimmed by 4 bases and 0 bases, with 6 bases remaining between them. The CDR3 has 13 residues. The CDR3 region is CASSSHMNTEAFF. The CDR3 DNA follows: TGTGCCAGCAGCTCTCACATGAACACTGAAGCTTTCTTT.

CDR3 region: CATSPGQGGTEAFF. DNA for the CDR3: TGTGCCACCAGCCCGGGACAGGGGGGCACTGAAGCTTTCTTT. V gene TRBV15 combines with J gene TRBJ1-1; TRBD1 matches at 11 bases. The CDR3 has 14 amino acids. The junction had 3 bases not matched to a gene; V was cut back by 5 bases and J by 4 bases. CDR1 is LNHNV and CDR2 is YYDKDF in the germline V gene (reference sequence).

The chain carries TRBV11-2 and TRBJ1-1; 9 nucleotides match TRBD1. CDR1 is SGHAT, CDR2 FQNNGV, per germline. The CDR3 spans 15 residues. V gave up 5 bases and J gave up 3 bases; unmatched junction bases: 7. The CDR3 reads CASSLQGAQDTEAFF. Written as DNA, the CDR3 is TGTGCCAGCAGCCTACAGGGGGCGCAGGACACTGAAGCTTTCTTT.

The chain joins TRBV6-6 to TRBJ1-3, with 7 bases matching TRBD1. With V trimmed by 2 bases and J by 4 bases, 2 bases remained unmatched. The CDR3 is made up of 14 amino acids. Germline assignment: CDR1 MNHNY and CDR2 SVGAGI (reference sequence). CDR3 DNA: TGTGCCAGCAGTTACCGGGGACAGGGAAACACCATATATTTT. Its translation: CASSYRGQGNTIYF.

This rearrangement joins TRBV7-7 to TRBJ2-1; TRBD1 matches 8 bases. V shed 5 bases, J shed 6 bases, and the junction held 9 bases outside the gene matches. CDR1 SSHAT and CDR2 FNYEAQ come from the germline V gene (reference sequence). CDR3 length: 15 residues. CDR3 sequence (DNA): TGTGCCAGCAGCCTCGGACAGGGAGACTTCAATGAGCAGTTCTTC. This sequence encodes CASSLGQGDFNEQFF.

The rearrangement uses TRBV27 and TRBJ2-1; D possibly corresponds to TRBD2 (6 bases). The V end lost 2 bases, the J end lost 10 bases, and 9 bases lay between the germline ends. In germline, CDR1 is MNHEY, CDR2 SMNVEV (reference sequence). The CDR3 consists of 12 residues. DNA for the CDR3: TGTGCCAGCAGTTTAGTGGGAGGCGAGCAGTTCTTC. Translation: CASSLVGGEQFF.

The chain employs TRBV5-1 and TRBJ1-1; D perhaps matches TRBD1 (6 bases). With 4 bases removed from V and 6 bases from J, the gap between germline ends came to 13 bases. The CDR3 consists of 13 residues. Germline values: CDR1 SGHRS, CDR2 YFSETQ. The DNA of the CDR3 is TGCGCCAGCAGCGGGGGCCTTTACCCTGAAGCTTTCTTT. Translation gives CASSGGLYPEAFF.